The present entry profiles one T cell receptor (beta chain) with its context. This entry is derived from a study of blood T cell repertoires in COVID-19. Study-wide background: Sample material is recorded as cDNA or gDNA derived from T cells, B-cell-depleted T cells, or PBMCs.

Some clones are missing from TCRdb's copy, which holds only in-frame ones; the method was immunoSEQ multiplex PCR. The table has roughly 84,000 clones, about 71% seen once. The V segment lost 5 bases and the J segment 5 bases; nucleotides outside the gene matches: 13. Germline assignment: CDR1 SGHTA and CDR2 FQGNSA. The CDR3 consists of 16 residues. The V gene is TRBV7-2, the J gene TRBJ2-7, with 9 bases lining up with TRBD2. The specimen sequenced was peripheral blood. This sequence originates from a woman between 50 and 59 years old with acute or convalescent COVID-19. CDR3 sequence: CASSPEGSGGRNEQYF. CDR3 coding DNA: TGTGCCAGCAGCCCAGAGGGTAGCGGGGGTCGGAACGAGCAGTACTTC.